One and the same sample provided the 26 T cell receptor beta chains below, sequenced in a study of T cells after yellow fever vaccination. TCRdb re-called the 5' RACE reads through MiXCR, storing one row per CDR3 protein. The table has 400,000 to 650,000 distinct CDR3 sequences, less than 25% seen once. Sequenced here: PBMCs, sampled roughly 20 days after the first yellow fever vaccination. All receptors derive from a man between 18 and 29 years old who received the YFV17D yellow fever vaccine.

This clonotype was seen only a few times. V and J are TRBV5-5 and TRBJ1-2; D unresolved. The CDR3 consists of 11 residues. Looked up from germline, CDR1 is SGHKS and CDR2 is YYEKEE (reference sequence). The V and J ends lost 7 bases and 7 bases respectively, with 11 bases between them. The CDR3: CASHDRSGYTF. DNA of the CDR3: TGTGCCAGCCACGATAGGAGTGGCTACACCTTC.

This chain links TRBV2 with TRBJ1-1, with D perhaps matching TRBD1 (5 bases). Germline V lookup: CDR1 SNHLY, CDR2 FYNNEI. The CDR3 has 13 residues. V shed 1 base and J shed 7 bases, with 10 bases lying between them. This chain's CDR3 is CASSEVTGGEAFF. CDR3 sequence (DNA): TGTGCCAGCAGTGAAGTTACAGGTGGTGAAGCTTTCTTT. Full variable domain (missing parts from reference TRBV2 and TRBJ1-1): EPEVTQTPSHQVTQMGQEVILRCVPISNHLYFYWYRQILGQKVEFLVSFYNNEISEKSEIFDDQFSVERPDGSNFTLKIRSTKLEDSAMYFCASSEVTGGEAFFGQGTRLTVV.

The CDR3 here is CASSPFRELFF. The DNA of the CDR3 is TGTGCCAGCAGCCCCTTCCGGGAGCTGTTTTTT. This chain connects TRBV5-5 to TRBJ2-2, with no clear D. V lost 4 bases, J lost 9 bases, and 7 bases lay in between. The CDR3 length is 11 residues. Germline CDR1 SGHKS, CDR2 YYEKEE (reference sequence).

Here the CDR3 reads CASSLGDRGGQETQYF. As DNA, the CDR3 is TGTGCCAGCAGCTTAGGTGACAGGGGTGGTCAAGAGACCCAGTACTTC. The chain joins TRBV11-2 to TRBJ2-5, with 8 positions matching TRBD1. This CDR3 spans 16 amino acids. Germline values: CDR1 SGHAT, CDR2 FQNNGV. Trimming removed 1 base from V and 2 bases from J; junction bases left unmatched: 6.

This clonotype appeared many times. The chain carries TRBV3-1 and TRBJ2-3, with 10 bases fitting TRBD2. Germline CDR1 LGHDT, CDR2 YNNKEL (reference sequence). This CDR3 contains 16 residues. V was pared by 1 base and J by 4 bases, with 5 bases of the junction left unmatched. CDR3 sequence (DNA): TGTGCCAGCAGCCAAGTCCGGCTAGCGGGGGCAGATACGCAGTATTTT. Translation: CASSQVRLAGADTQYF.

The sample holds a few counts of this clonotype. This sequence joins TRBV7-9 and TRBJ2-3; the D gene could be TRBD1 or TRBD2 (6 bases each). Germline V gene data show CDR1 as SEHNR and CDR2 as FQNEAQ (reference sequence). There are 15 residues in the CDR3. The ends were cut back, 2 bases at V and 7 bases at J, with 16 bases in the middle. CDR3 DNA sequence: TGTGCCAGCAGCTTAAGGGGGGCCTGGGTCCATACGCAGTATTTT. Its protein is CASSLRGAWVHTQYF.

The chain couples TRBV12-3 or TRBV12-4 to TRBJ2-1, with 7 bases fitting TRBD2. V gave up 11 bases and J gave up 2 bases; unmatched junction bases: 18. The CDR3 has 17 amino acids. The CDR3 reads CAAAWSRGGVTYNEQFF. The CDR3 DNA sequence: TGTGCCGCAGCTTGGAGCCGTGGGGGGGTTACCTACAATGAGCAGTTCTTC.

The chain is built from TRBV5-5 and TRBJ2-1; maybe TRBD1 (5 bases). V dropped 2 bases and J dropped 0 bases, with 9 bases sitting between them. This CDR3 spans 15 amino acids. CDR1 is SGHKS and CDR2 is YYEKEE in the germline V gene (reference sequence). The CDR3: CASSLQASSYNEQFF. The CDR3 DNA is TGTGCCAGCAGCTTACAGGCTAGCTCCTACAATGAGCAGTTCTTC.

V usage is TRBV5-1 and J usage is TRBJ2-3, with 9 bases fitting TRBD2. The ends lost 3 bases at V and 6 bases at J; junction bases unmatched: 14. The CDR3 extends over 17 amino acids. Germline loops: CDR1 SGHRS, CDR2 YFSETQ. CDR3 bases: TGCGCCAGCAGCTCGGCGGGGGGGGTTTGGGCTTGGGATACGCAGTATTTT. The encoded protein is CASSSAGGVWAWDTQYF.

CDR3 nucleotides: TGTGCCAGCAGTTACTACCCTGGGGCTAGATATGGCTACACCTTC. Its translation: CASSYYPGARYGYTF. The chain recombines TRBV6-5 with TRBJ1-2, with a possible D match to TRBD1 (5 bases). Between the trimmed V and J ends, which lost 1 base and 5 bases, there was a span of 14 bases. The germline V gene has CDR1 MNHEY and CDR2 SVGAGI. This CDR3 has 15 residues.

Turning to this clonotype: At one end, the junction sequence differs from germline, possibly due to a read error. V gene TRBV7-7 combines with J gene TRBJ2-5, with 8 nucleotides matching TRBD1. Germline CDR1 is SSHAT and CDR2 is FNYEAQ (reference sequence). This CDR3 is 13 amino acids long. The DNA for the CDR3 is TGTGCTAGCAGCTTACAGGGGGTAGAGACCCAGTACTTC. It codes for CASSLQGVETQYF.

The V call is TRBV7-9, the J call TRBJ2-3, with D unclear. In germline, CDR1 is SEHNR, CDR2 FQNEAQ (reference sequence). V was clipped by 4 bases and J by 2 bases, with 10 bases between them. The CDR3 runs to 14 residues. The CDR3 sequence is CASSSSQLTDTQYF. The CDR3 nucleotides are TGTGCCAGCAGCTCCTCGCAGCTCACAGATACGCAGTATTTT.

The sample holds a few counts of this clonotype. This chain joins TRBV11-1 and TRBJ1-2, with 7 bases aligning to TRBD1. In germline, CDR1 is SGHAT, CDR2 FQDESV (reference sequence). J was trimmed by 5 bases and V by 5 bases; bases with no gene match: 8. The CDR3 runs to 14 residues. The CDR3: CASSGDGTDYGYTF. Written as DNA, the CDR3 is TGTGCCAGCAGCGGAGACGGGACAGATTATGGCTACACCTTC.

The chain carries TRBV27 and TRBJ1-4; D remains unclear. The CDR3 consists of 13 residues. With 3 bases removed from V and 7 bases from J, the gap between germline ends came to 9 bases. Germline V gene sequence: CDR1 MNHEY, CDR2 SMNVEV (reference sequence). The CDR3 sequence: CASSFRRGEKLFF. CDR3 bases: TGTGCCAGCAGTTTCAGGCGGGGTGAAAAACTGTTTTTT.

This chain connects TRBV28 to TRBJ1-6, with D hard to call. Germline assignment: CDR1 MDHEN and CDR2 SYDVKM. The CDR3 extends over 12 amino acids. V was clipped by 6 bases and J by 8 bases, with 8 bases between them. The CDR3 here is CASSPKDSPLHF. CDR3 DNA sequence: TGTGCCAGCAGCCCGAAAGATTCACCCCTCCACTTT.

The CDR3 loop is CASSLALGAHYNSYEQYF. CDR3 nucleotides: TGTGCCAGCAGTTTAGCGCTGGGGGCACACTACAATTCCTACGAGCAGTACTTC. The chain couples TRBV12-3 or TRBV12-4 to TRBJ2-7; D may be TRBD1 (6 bases). This CDR3 is 18 amino acids long. V lost 0 bases and J 1 base, leaving 19 bases between the germline ends.

This clonotype was seen repeatedly, ten times or more. The genes are TRBV24-1 and TRBJ2-3, with a weak D call TRBD2 (6 bases). CDR1 and CDR2 (germline): KGHDR, SFDVKD. This CDR3 is 16 amino acids long. Trimming took off 2 bases at V and 2 bases at J, with 13 bases between the two ends. CDR3 amino acids: CATSDSGTYDTDTQYF. The DNA of the CDR3 is TGTGCCACCAGTGATTCCGGGACTTACGACACAGATACGCAGTATTTT.

The CDR3 DNA is TGTGCCAGTAGTATAGATGCCGGGACAGGCCACCTACTTGGAGCTTTCTTT. This gives the protein CASSIDAGTGHLLGAFF. V and J are TRBV19 and TRBJ1-1, with TRBD1 identical over 8 bases. This CDR3 has 17 amino acids. Germline V gene data show CDR1 as LNHDA and CDR2 as SQIVND (reference sequence). The J segment lost 10 bases and the V segment lost 0 bases, leaving 16 bases of the junction unmatched. The complete variable domain, with remaining parts taken from reference TRBV19 and TRBJ1-1, reads DGGITQSPKYLFRKEGQNVTLSCEQNLNHDAMYWYRQDPGQGLRLIYYSQIVNDFQKGDIAEGYSVSREKKESFPLTVTSAQKNPTAFYLCASSIDAGTGHLLGAFFGQGTRLTVV.

There are a few counts of this clonotype. This chain's CDR3 is CASTESRYEQYF. The CDR3 DNA reads as TGTGCCAGCACCGAATCAAGATACGAGCAGTACTTC. The chain has TRBV6-1 and TRBJ2-7; D unclear. Trimming pared 7 bases from V and 4 bases from J, leaving 11 bases between. The CDR3 contains 12 residues. The germline CDR1 and CDR2 sequences are MNHNS and SASEGT.

The J gene is TRBJ1-4, the V gene TRBV4-3; D not resolved. The CDR3 consists of 14 residues. The V end lost 1 base, the J end lost 4 bases, and 7 bases lay between the germline ends. CDR1 and CDR2 from the germline V gene are LGHNA and YSLEER. DNA of the CDR3: TGCGCCAGCAGCCAAGGGGTTTTTAATGAAAAACTGTTTTTT. It encodes CASSQGVFNEKLFF.

The rearrangement uses TRBV7-2 and TRBJ1-3; D perhaps matches TRBD1 (6 bases). Trimming shortened V by 3 bases and J by 1 base, and 13 bases separated the two germline ends. The germline V gene has CDR1 SGHTA and CDR2 FQGNSA. The CDR3 contains 16 residues. For the CDR3, the DNA is TGTGCCAGCAGCTTTCAGACAGGTCTGTCTGGAAACACCATATATTTT. Residues: CASSFQTGLSGNTIYF.

This clonotype was counted a few times. V gene TRBV6-2 or TRBV6-3 combines with J gene TRBJ2-5; D may correspond to TRBD1 or TRBD2 (5 bases each). Per the germline V gene, CDR1 is MNHEY and CDR2 is SVGEGT. The germline V and J ends were trimmed by 6 bases and 7 bases, with 15 bases remaining between them. The CDR3 is made up of 13 amino acids. CDR3 residues: CASSRDGGLTQYF. The CDR3 DNA is TGTGCCAGCAGCCGGGACGGCGGCTTGACCCAGTACTTC.

This clonotype was recorded a few times. V and J are TRBV10-3 and TRBJ2-2; D gene ambiguous. The CDR3 loop spans 14 amino acids. Germline V gives CDR1 ENHRY, CDR2 SYGVKD. Trimming took off 6 bases at V and 1 base at J, with 9 bases between the two ends. DNA of the CDR3: TGTGCCATCAGACCGACTGGGAACACCGGGGAGCTGTTTTTT. This codes for CAIRPTGNTGELFF.

V gene TRBV28 combines with J gene TRBJ1-2; D not certain. The CDR3 covers 13 residues. Germline V CDR1 and CDR2: MDHEN, SYDVKM. V shed 2 bases and J shed 5 bases, with 9 bases lying between them. CDR3 sequence reads: CASSLERFYGYTF. In DNA form, the CDR3 reads TGTGCCAGCAGTTTAGAAAGGTTTTATGGCTACACCTTC.

This chain uses TRBV3-1 with TRBJ1-1; D is uncertain. The V gene's germline CDR1 is LGHDT and CDR2 YNNKEL (reference sequence). The V end was cut by 1 base, the J end by 0 bases, with 12 bases between. The CDR3 runs 16 residues. In nucleotides, the CDR3 is TGTGCCAGCAGCCAAGGAGTGTCGATAATGAACACTGAAGCTTTCTTT. Its protein product is CASSQGVSIMNTEAFF.

This clonotype was observed a few times. CDR3 nucleotides: TGTGCCAGCAGCCAAAGGGACCTAGCGGGGGGCTTAAGCTCCTACAATGAGCAGTTCTTC. Translating gives CASSQRDLAGGLSSYNEQFF. The chain combines TRBV4-2 with TRBJ2-1; the match to TRBD2 covers 11 bases. The germline CDR1 and CDR2 sequences are LGHNA and YNFKEQ. V lost 2 bases to trimming and J lost 0 bases; unmatched junction nucleotides: 12. The CDR3 sequence is 20 residues long.